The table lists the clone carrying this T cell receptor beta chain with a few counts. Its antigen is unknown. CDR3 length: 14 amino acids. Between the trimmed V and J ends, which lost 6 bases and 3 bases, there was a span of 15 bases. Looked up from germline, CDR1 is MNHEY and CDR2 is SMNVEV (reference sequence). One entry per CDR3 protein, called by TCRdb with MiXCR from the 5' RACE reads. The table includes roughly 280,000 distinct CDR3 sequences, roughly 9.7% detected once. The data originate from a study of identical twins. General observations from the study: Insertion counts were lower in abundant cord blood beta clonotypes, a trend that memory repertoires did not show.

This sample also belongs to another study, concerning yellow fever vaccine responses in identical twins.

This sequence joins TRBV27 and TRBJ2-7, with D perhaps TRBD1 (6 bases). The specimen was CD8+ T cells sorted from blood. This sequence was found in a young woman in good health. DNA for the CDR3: TGTGCCAGCAGACCTTACCGGGACATCTACGAGCAGTACTTC. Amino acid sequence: CASRPYRDIYEQYF.